One T cell receptor (beta chain) is described in this entry. The CDR3 totals 14 residues. Germline CDR1 and CDR2: SGHNT and YENEEA. V lost 5 bases, J lost 8 bases, and 6 bases stayed unmatched. The data derive from a study of blood T cell repertoires in COVID-19. Across the whole study: Samples came from the United States, Italy and Spain, spanning acute and convalescent COVID-19.

Original data processing: Reference gene primer amplification gave nucleated cell count estimates. Some clones are missing from TCRdb's copy, which holds only in-frame ones; the method was immunoSEQ multiplex PCR. Clone size and the V and J calls come from that table; the DNA yielded D and trimming. Counted here are about 26,000 clones, approximately 72% occurring once; the ten biggest clones make up 6% to 8%. Sequenced input: peripheral blood. This sequence was found in a man between 60 and 70 years old with active or convalescent COVID-19. The chain couples TRBV11-3 to TRBJ2-1; TRBD2 matches 10 bases. The CDR3 region is CASSLLAGMDEQFF. In nucleotides, the CDR3 is TGTGCCAGCAGCCTACTAGCGGGGATGGATGAGCAGTTCTTC.